These 26 T cell receptor beta chains originate from one sample sequenced in a study of T-cell memory formation after mild COVID-19. TCRdb re-derived calls from the 5' RACE reads in MiXCR, one entry per CDR3 protein. The table lists fewer than 600,000 distinct CDR3 sequences, less than 25% of them singletons, with approximately 8.4% in the top ten. The specimen was PBMCs or a T cell subset sorted from them (not recorded which). The receptors were gathered from an adult woman who had mild COVID-19 (a few samples of this study predate the infection). Cell type and time point are not known.

This CDR3 reads CAWDRYYGYTF. The CDR3 DNA sequence: TGTGCCTGGGACAGGTACTATGGCTACACCTTC. This chain connects TRBV30 to TRBJ1-2; tentatively, D is TRBD1 (6 bases). Looked up from germline, CDR1 is GTSNPN and CDR2 is SVGIG (reference sequence). This CDR3 has 11 amino acids. Trimming left V 5 bases short and J 3 bases short, with 7 bases between.

A few counts support this clonotype. A read error may account for a junction end that differs from germline. The V call is TRBV12-3 or TRBV12-4, the J call TRBJ2-7; TRBD1 might be the D (7 bases). The length of the CDR3 is 15 residues. CDR3 in amino acids: CASRGDSHHPYEQYF. The CDR3 region has the DNA TGTGCAAGCAGGGGGGACAGCCACCATCCCTACGAGCAGTACTTC.

This clonotype appeared a few times. CDR3 in amino acids: CASSWGTLEQFF. The DNA for the CDR3 is TGTGCCAGCAGCTGGGGGACACTTGAGCAGTTCTTC. The V and J genes are TRBV7-2 and TRBJ2-1, with D maybe TRBD1 (6 bases). Germline V gene lookup returns CDR1 SGHTA and CDR2 FQGNSA. This CDR3 comprises 12 residues. Deletions cut 4 bases from V and 9 bases from J, with 10 bases between.

This clonotype was observed many times. The chain carries TRBV5-1 and TRBJ2-7; D not resolved. CDR1 SGHRS and CDR2 YFSETQ come from the germline V gene. The CDR3 extends over 16 amino acids. V gave up 0 bases and J gave up 0 bases, with 13 bases separating them. CDR3 sequence (DNA): TGCGCCAGCAGCTTGGACCCGGCGTCAAGCTCCTACGAGCAGTACTTC. It encodes CASSLDPASSSYEQYF.

The chain carries TRBV5-1 and TRBJ2-3; 7 bases are shared with TRBD1. Trimming took 4 bases from V and 2 from J; bases not matched to a gene: 10. The CDR3 is made up of 16 amino acids. Germline CDR1 is SGHRS and CDR2 is YFSETQ. The CDR3 coding sequence is TGCGCCAGCAGCGGAACGACGACAGGGCCCACAGATACGCAGTATTTT. It translates to CASSGTTTGPTDTQYF.

The chain carries TRBV24-1 and TRBJ1-5; D is unclear. The length of the CDR3 is 12 residues. Trimming cost V 4 bases and J 6 bases, with 6 bases left between them. Germline CDR1 is KGHDR and CDR2 is SFDVKD. The CDR3 DNA reads TGTGCCACCAGTGAAGGGTTTCAGCCCCAGCATTTT. Its translation is CATSEGFQPQHF.

This clonotype was seen a few times. The chain couples TRBV9 to TRBJ2-1; D perhaps matches TRBD2 (7 bases). CDR1 and CDR2 (germline): SGDLS, YYNGEE. V dropped 0 bases and J dropped 3 bases, with 10 bases sitting between them. The CDR3 sequence is 15 residues long. CDR3 region: CASSVGGGGYNEQFF. The CDR3 DNA is TGTGCCAGCAGCGTAGGAGGGGGGGGCTACAATGAGCAGTTCTTC.

In its sample, this clonotype was seen a few times. The chain combines TRBV5-1 with TRBJ1-6; 7 bases match TRBD1. V was pared by 5 bases and J by 5 bases, with 7 bases of the junction left unmatched. CDR1 is SGHRS and CDR2 is YFSETQ in the germline V gene. The CDR3 spans 15 residues. CDR3: CASRKDRSDNSPLHF. The CDR3 bases are TGCGCCAGCAGGAAGGACAGGTCCGATAATTCACCCCTCCACTTT.

This clonotype has just a few counts. The chain recombines TRBV2 with TRBJ2-3; 10 nucleotides align to TRBD2. Losses at the gene ends were 2 bases for V and 0 bases for J; bases not matched to a gene: 11. The germline V gene encodes CDR1 SNHLY and CDR2 FYNNEI. The CDR3 length is 19 residues. The CDR3 spells CASSERGLAGATSTDTQYF. The CDR3 bases are TGTGCCAGCAGTGAAAGGGGTCTAGCGGGGGCCACTAGCACAGATACGCAGTATTTT.

In this sample, this clonotype turned up a few times. V gene TRBV4-2 combines with J gene TRBJ1-2; D ambiguous. V lost 1 base and J 8 bases, leaving 14 bases between the germline ends. The CDR3 runs 14 residues. Per the germline V gene, CDR1 is LGHNA and CDR2 is YNFKEQ. The CDR3 DNA follows: TGTGCCAGCAGCCAAGTTACGGAGAGAGGCGGCTACACCTTC. It yields the protein CASSQVTERGGYTF.

The chain couples TRBV6-6 to TRBJ2-3, with TRBD2 identical over 8 bases. Trimming took 2 bases from V and 9 from J; bases not matched to a gene: 13. This CDR3 region has 16 residues. The germline gives CDR1 MNHNY, CDR2 SVGAGI (reference sequence). The CDR3 spells CASSYNEIGGAGTQYF. CDR3 DNA sequence: TGTGCCAGCAGTTACAACGAGATCGGGGGGGCTGGCACGCAGTATTTT.

The rearrangement uses TRBV15 and TRBJ1-2; D gene ambiguous. V was pared by 0 bases and J by 8 bases, with 13 bases between. Germline CDR1 reads LNHNV; CDR2 reads YYDKDF (reference sequence). The CDR3 sequence is 14 residues long. DNA for the CDR3: TGTGCCACCAGCAGAGATGGCCGCAGTTCGGGCTACACCTTC. Amino acid sequence: CATSRDGRSSGYTF. Full variable domain (remainder filled in from reference TRBV15 and TRBJ1-2): DAMVIQNPRYQVTQFGKPVTLSCSQTLNHNVMYWYQQKSSQAPKLLFHYYDKDFNNEADTPDNFQSRRPNTSFCFLDIRSPGLGDTAMYLCATSRDGRSSGYTFGSGTRLTVV.

This clonotype was counted a few times. The chain is built from TRBV7-9 and TRBJ1-6, with D maybe TRBD1 (5 bases). Germline V lookup: CDR1 SEHNR, CDR2 FQNEAQ (reference sequence). This CDR3 region has 16 residues. The V end lost 3 bases, the J end lost 0 bases, and 9 bases lay between the germline ends. This CDR3 is CASSLGDISYNSPLHF. CDR3 coding DNA: TGTGCCAGCAGCTTGGGGGATATCTCCTATAATTCACCCCTCCACTTT.

This clonotype was detected only a few times. V gene TRBV12-3 or TRBV12-4 combines with J gene TRBJ1-1; D gene unclear. V gave up 6 bases and J gave up 0 bases, with 14 bases separating them. This CDR3 contains 15 residues. The CDR3 protein is CASRTSGYMNTEAFF. The CDR3 coding sequence is TGTGCCAGCAGGACCTCGGGGTATATGAACACTGAAGCTTTCTTT.

This clonotype occurred a few times. The chain combines TRBV2 with TRBJ2-7; 10 positions match TRBD1. This CDR3 contains 17 residues. The germline V gene has CDR1 SNHLY and CDR2 FYNNEI. The junction had 13 bases not matched to a gene; V was cut back by 6 bases and J by 2 bases. CDR3 protein: CASRDSPGQGNPYEQYF. CDR3 nucleotides: TGTGCCAGCAGAGATAGCCCGGGACAGGGGAATCCCTACGAGCAGTACTTC.

The chain employs TRBV12-3 or TRBV12-4 and TRBJ1-6, with D hard to call. Deletions cut 4 bases from V and 0 bases from J, with 7 bases between. This CDR3 region has 15 residues. The CDR3 loop is CASSSENSYNSPLHF. The CDR3, as DNA: TGTGCCAGCAGTTCAGAAAACTCCTATAATTCACCCCTCCACTTT.

This clonotype was detected only a few times. The CDR3 region is CASSQDFGTGYEQYF. CDR3 coding DNA: TGTGCCAGCAGCCAAGATTTTGGGACCGGATACGAGCAGTACTTC. The rearrangement joins TRBV4-2 to TRBJ2-7, with D perhaps being TRBD1 or TRBD2 (5 bases each). Germline CDR1 is LGHNA and CDR2 is YNFKEQ. V was pared by 0 bases and J by 4 bases, with 13 bases between. The CDR3 extends over 15 amino acids.

The gene calls are TRBV9 and TRBJ2-1; 7 bases map to TRBD2. CDR1 is SGDLS and CDR2 is YYNGEE in the germline V gene. Trimming removed 0 bases from V and 6 bases from J; junction bases left unmatched: 0. This CDR3 has 13 residues. CDR3 region: CASSVAGGNEQFF. The CDR3 DNA is TGTGCCAGCAGCGTAGCGGGGGGCAATGAGCAGTTCTTC.

The chain has TRBV28 and TRBJ1-4, with 7 nucleotides matching TRBD1. Germline V gene lookup returns CDR1 MDHEN and CDR2 SYDVKM. The V segment lost 2 bases and the J segment 15 bases; nucleotides outside the gene matches: 6. The CDR3 extends over 12 amino acids. The CDR3: CASSLGTGQMFF. DNA of the CDR3: TGTGCCAGCAGTTTAGGCACGGGACAGATGTTTTTT.

This clonotype was seen more than once but under ten times. The chain links TRBV27 to TRBJ2-7; 10 bases map to TRBD1. CDR3 size: 15 residues. Germline CDR1 and CDR2: MNHEY and SMNVEV (reference sequence). V lost 5 bases, J lost 5 bases, and 9 bases stayed unmatched. The CDR3 region is CASSDFRDRGHEQYF. In DNA, the CDR3 is TGTGCCAGCAGTGACTTTCGGGACAGGGGCCACGAGCAGTACTTC.

In this sample, this clonotype turned up a few times. The genes are TRBV7-9 and TRBJ2-3, with TRBD2 identical over 7 bases. V shed 3 bases, J shed 2 bases, and the junction held 5 bases outside the gene matches. Germline V CDR1 and CDR2: SEHNR, FQNEAQ (reference sequence). The CDR3 is made up of 15 amino acids. CDR3 loop: CASSLTGGYTDTQYF. CDR3 DNA sequence: TGTGCCAGCAGCTTGACGGGGGGATACACAGATACGCAGTATTTT.

The V gene is TRBV6-5, the J gene TRBJ2-3; no definite D call. CDR1 MNHEY and CDR2 SVGAGI come from the germline V gene. The V end was cut by 8 bases, the J end by 1 base, with 13 bases between. The CDR3 totals 14 residues. The CDR3 sequence is CASGPVLGTDTQYF. In nucleotides, the CDR3 is TGTGCCAGCGGACCGGTCCTCGGCACAGATACGCAGTATTTT.

The CDR3 nucleotides read TGTGCCAGCAGCTGGCGAGGGCGGTTCTCTGGAAACACCATATATTTT. It encodes CASSWRGRFSGNTIYF. This rearrangement joins TRBV7-9 to TRBJ1-3; D gene unclear. V gave up 4 bases and J gave up 0 bases, with 13 bases separating them. CDR1 is SEHNR and CDR2 is FQNEAQ in the germline V gene (reference sequence). The CDR3 covers 16 residues.

The rearrangement uses TRBV2 and TRBJ2-7, with D perhaps matching TRBD1 (6 bases). Trimming removed 7 bases from V and 3 bases from J, with 16 bases in between. The CDR3 has 14 residues. Germline values: CDR1 SNHLY, CDR2 FYNNEI. The CDR3 region is CASKAARGGYEQYF. CDR3 DNA sequence: TGTGCCAGCAAAGCCGCTCGAGGGGGCTACGAGCAGTACTTC.

The chain is built from TRBV6-1 and TRBJ1-1; D remains ambiguous. The germline V gene encodes CDR1 MNHNS and CDR2 SASEGT. The length of the CDR3 is 12 residues. V shed 8 bases and J shed 3 bases, with 10 bases lying between them. CDR3 protein: CASVREDTEAFF. Written as DNA, the CDR3 is TGTGCCAGCGTCCGGGAGGACACTGAAGCTTTCTTT.

The chain carries TRBV6-6 and TRBJ2-5; D gene uncertain. This CDR3 has 12 amino acids. Trimming pared 8 bases from V and 4 bases from J, leaving 11 bases between. The germline CDR1 and CDR2 sequences are MNHNY and SVGAGI (reference sequence). The CDR3 here is CASGLFRETQYF. CDR3 coding DNA: TGTGCCAGCGGATTATTCAGAGAGACCCAGTACTTC.